This is a list of T cell receptor beta chains from one sample in a study of long-term antiretroviral therapy in people with HIV. Here immunoSEQ multiplex PCR was the method, and the copy in TCRdb shows in-frame clones only, minus some. Altogether over 30,000 clones are present, about 85% being singletons, with the ten largest covering roughly 3.1%. This material consisted of unsorted PBMCs, taken 1.9 years after starting antiretroviral therapy. The source of these receptors is a man aged 18-30 years with HIV. Both conserved end residues are part of each CDR3. A D gene is named only where the DNA matches it firmly. The size entry is marked missing in some rows and otherwise reads once, few, many or a size class.

d_gene	v_gene	abundance	j_gene	CDR3aa	CDR3nt
.	TRBV15	.	TRBJ2-1	CATSRGAIEGYNEQFF	TGTGCCACCAGCAGAGGGGCGATCGAGGGATACAATGAGCAGTTCTTC
TRBD1	TRBV4-2	few	TRBJ1-6	CASSQDRPDRSPLHF	TGTGCCAGCAGCCAAGACCGACCGGACAGGTCACCCCTCCACTTT
.	TRBV9	.	TRBJ1-2	CASSVRSGASSEGYTF	TGTGCCAGCAGCGTTAGAAGCGGTGCTTCTTCGGAAGGCTACACCTTC
TRBD1	TRBV5-4	.	TRBJ2-2	CASSPPGQSNTGELFF	TGTGCCAGCAGCCCTCCGGGACAGTCGAACACCGGGGAGCTGTTTTTT
.	TRBV2	.	TRBJ2-7	CASSALYEQYF	TGTGCCAGCAGTGCCCTCTACGAGCAGTACTTC
.	TRBV28	.	TRBJ2-3	CASSLDVTSTDTQYF	TGTGCCAGCAGCCTCGACGTAACTAGCACAGATACGCAGTATTTT
TRBD2	TRBV11-2	.	TRBJ2-1	CASATGTSSYNEQFF	TGTGCCAGCGCAACCGGGACTAGCTCCTACAATGAGCAGTTCTTC
TRBD2	TRBV27	.	TRBJ2-1	CASSSPSSGVHNEQFF	TGTGCCAGCAGTTCCCCCTCTAGCGGGGTCCACAATGAGCAGTTCTTC
.	TRBV7-9	.	TRBJ1-2	CASSLQGKDYGYTF	TGTGCCAGCAGTCTACAGGGAAAGGACTATGGCTACACCTTC
.	TRBV5-5	.	TRBJ1-4	CAKSRGRWGTNEKLFF	TGTGCCAAATCAAGGGGAAGGTGGGGAACTAATGAAAAACTGTTTTTT
TRBD2	TRBV29-1	.	TRBJ2-1	CSVPPIGGAWNEQFF	TGCAGCGTGCCACCGATCGGGGGGGCCTGGAATGAGCAGTTCTTC
.	TRBV4-1	.	TRBJ1-1	CASSHAAPRQTNTEAFF	TGCGCCAGCAGCCATGCTGCCCCCCGACAGACAAACACTGAAGCTTTCTTT
.	TRBV5-4	.	TRBJ2-2	CASSSGTGELFF	TGTGCCAGCAGCTCGGGGACCGGGGAGCTGTTTTTT
TRBD2	TRBV7-7	.	TRBJ2-1	CASSRLAGGYNEQFF	TGTGCTAGCAGCCGACTAGCGGGGGGGTACAATGAGCAGTTCTTC
.	TRBV4-1	.	TRBJ2-1	CASSQEGNEQFF	TGCGCCAGCAGCCAAGAGGGGAATGAGCAGTTCTTC
TRBD1	TRBV7-9	.	TRBJ2-3	CASRGQGNTQYF	TGTGCCAGCAGGGGACAGGGAAATACGCAGTATTTT
.	TRBV18	.	TRBJ2-3	CASSEARAPTDTQYF	TGTGCCAGCTCAGAGGCGAGAGCCCCTACAGATACGCAGTATTTT
.	TRBV27	.	TRBJ1-2	CASSSYQSDGNYGYTF	TGTGCCAGCAGTTCCTACCAGTCTGACGGTAACTATGGCTACACCTTC